The text below deals with one TCR beta chain. The data are from a study of radiation and T cells in renal cell carcinoma. Across the study: Nephrectomy followed 15 Gy stereotactic body radiation by 4 weeks.

This CDR3 contains 15 residues. Germline V lookup: CDR1 MNHEY, CDR2 SMNVEV (reference sequence). With 2 bases removed from V and 3 bases from J, the gap between germline ends came to 14 bases. Profiled with immunoSEQ multiplex PCR; TCRdb holds only in-frame clones, not every one. This sample has 150,000 to 180,000 clones, with about 87% found just once. Time point in this sample: blood 2 weeks post-SBRT. The treatment: 15 Gy SBRT to primary tumor, nephrectomy 4 weeks later. Serial blood draws occurred at baseline and 2 and 4 weeks post-SBRT. The source was blood, collected from a patient whose treatment included radiotherapy and nephrectomy. The receptor comes from a woman in her 50s with renal cell carcinoma. The J gene is TRBJ2-7, the V gene TRBV27; the D is unclear. CDR3 in DNA: TGTGCCAGCAGTTTAAAACCCTATTACAGCTACGAGCAGTACTTC. It yields the protein CASSLKPYYSYEQYF.